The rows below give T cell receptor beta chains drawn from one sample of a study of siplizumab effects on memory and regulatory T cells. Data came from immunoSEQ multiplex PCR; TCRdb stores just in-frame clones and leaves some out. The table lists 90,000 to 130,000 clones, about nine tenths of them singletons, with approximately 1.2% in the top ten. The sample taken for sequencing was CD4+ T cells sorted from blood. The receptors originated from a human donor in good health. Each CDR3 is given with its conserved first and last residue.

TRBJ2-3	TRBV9	CASSVASSTQYF
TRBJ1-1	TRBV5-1	CASSIGTGTEAFF
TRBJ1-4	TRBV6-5	CASSPGQRNEKLFF
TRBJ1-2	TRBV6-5	CASSYSPIPGQELTF
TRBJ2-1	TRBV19	CASSNGADRAVF
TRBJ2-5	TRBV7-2	CASSRNRQGETQYF
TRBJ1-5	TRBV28	CASDGSNQPQHF
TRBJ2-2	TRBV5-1	CASSTRQGLGNTGELFF
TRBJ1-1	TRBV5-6	CASSFRQGGTEAFF
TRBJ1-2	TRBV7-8	CASSPRTALLANYGYTF
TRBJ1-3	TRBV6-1	CASKDRGRSGNTIYF
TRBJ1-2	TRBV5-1	CASRKTGGLVYAF
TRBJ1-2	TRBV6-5	CASTNSRGYGYTF
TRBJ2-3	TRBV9	CASSTYTDTQYF
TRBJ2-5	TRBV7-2	CASSMTGFQETQYF
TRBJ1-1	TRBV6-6	CASRKGVGGTEAFF
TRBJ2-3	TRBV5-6	CASSLWVMPGTDTQYF
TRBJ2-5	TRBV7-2	CASSLWTSGGRQKTQYF
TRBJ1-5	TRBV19	CASSKTQPQHF
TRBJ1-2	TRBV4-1	CASSRTGTQRGYTF
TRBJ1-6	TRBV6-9	CASSYDSPLHF
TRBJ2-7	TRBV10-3	CAISPGTGVYEQYF
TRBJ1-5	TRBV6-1	CASSVAGNNQPQHF
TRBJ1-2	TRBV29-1	CSVEGQASHTF
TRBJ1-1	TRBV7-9	CASSLTGQFMNTEAFF
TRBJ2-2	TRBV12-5	CASGLKQGSTGELFF
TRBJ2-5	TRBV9	CASSVGGLAGTETQYF
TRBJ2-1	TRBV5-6	CASSPQVGTSSYNEQFF
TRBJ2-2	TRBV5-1	CASSLLSGTNTGELFF
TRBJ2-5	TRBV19	CASSIGGLTETQYF
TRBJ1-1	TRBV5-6	CASSLSSMNTEAFF
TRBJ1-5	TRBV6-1	CASSGPRAQRRPQHF
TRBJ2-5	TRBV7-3	CASSPGPGTSGHFGETQYF
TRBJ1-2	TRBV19	CASSSNYGYTF
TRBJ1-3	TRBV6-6	CASSPGSSGNTIYF
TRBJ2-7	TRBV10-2	CAARGSGGTYEQYF
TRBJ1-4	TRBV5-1	CASCSGAPGEKLFF
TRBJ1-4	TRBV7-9	CASSWGRNEKLFF
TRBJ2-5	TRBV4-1	CASSQVQQGGETQYF
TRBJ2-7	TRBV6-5	CASSLGGTPYEQYF
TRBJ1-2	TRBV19	CASRYILDRGHRGYTF
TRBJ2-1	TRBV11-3	CASSLDQGGSSSYNEQFF
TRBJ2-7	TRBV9	CASSVTGGIGYEQYF
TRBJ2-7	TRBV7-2	CASSPDAKLRYEQYF